The 30 T cell receptor beta chains given below trace back to one sample, sequenced in a study of blood T cells in healthy people across ages (dated by TCRdb to about 2015). The library was prepared using 5' RACE. TCRdb lists the instrument as Illumina HiSeq 2500. A second PCR of roughly 7 to 12 cycles was run with a J-beta primer mix and a sample-barcoded 5' primer. Through fastp at Q25 and MiXCR, TCRdb rebuilt clones from the public reads, retaining in-frame beta chains. Rows with a matching CDR3 protein are joined into one entry that keeps the most common DNA and genes. Recorded for this sample are about 620,000 distinct CDR3 sequences; over 40% of them occurred a single time. The ten most abundant clones make up 13% of the sample. Input material: blood. The receptors here all came from a woman of 80 years or more in good health.

The sample holds a few counts of this clonotype. V is TRBV25-1 and J is TRBJ2-5; D call uncertain. The CDR3 is 15 residues long. V lost 2 bases, J lost 1 base, and 11 bases lay in between. The germline V gene encodes CDR1 MGHDK and CDR2 SYGVNS. This CDR3 is CASSEQTGPQETQYF. The CDR3 DNA is TGTGCCAGCAGTGAACAGACTGGTCCCCAAGAGACCCAGTACTTC.

The rearrangement joins TRBV5-5 to TRBJ2-4, with 11 bases lining up with TRBD1. The DNA matches TRBJ2-7 better at its end, which makes the J call doubtful. Per germline, CDR1 SGHKS and CDR2 YYEKEE (reference sequence). The length of the CDR3 is 16 residues. The CDR3 nucleotides read TGTGCCAGCATCCGAATGGCGGGACAGGGGGTTGACGAGCAGTACTTC. Translating it yields CASIRMAGQGVDEQYF.

This clonotype was seen a few times. The chain joins TRBV24-1 to TRBJ1-5; D gene unclear. Germline loops: CDR1 KGHDR, CDR2 SFDVKD. The CDR3 runs 17 residues. Trimming shortened V by 4 bases and J by 5 bases, and 20 bases separated the two germline ends. As DNA, the CDR3 is TGTGCCACCAGTGAGCCGATAAGGTTCCGTTGCGATCAGCCCCAGCATTTT. It yields the protein CATSEPIRFRCDQPQHF.

In regard to this clonotype: This may arise from a read error, as a much more abundant clone is one base away. The CDR3 DNA reads as TGTACCAGCAGCCTAGGGACACCCTCTCTGGGCGAGCAGTACTTC. Residues: CTSSLGTPSLGEQYF. V usage is TRBV3-1 and J usage is TRBJ2-4, with TRBD1 as a possible D gene (6 bases). The assigned J gene may be wrong: the sequence end matches TRBJ2-7 better. CDR1 is LGHDT and CDR2 is YNNKEL in the germline V gene (reference sequence). The CDR3 consists of 15 residues.

The sample holds many counts of this clonotype. The rearrangement joins TRBV25-1 to TRBJ2-3; D could derive from TRBD1 or TRBD2 (7 bases each). Germline CDR1 and CDR2: MGHDK and SYGVNS. CDR3 length equals 13 residues. Trimming cost V 8 bases and J 12 bases, with 21 bases left between them. The CDR3, as DNA: TGTGCCAGCTCAAGACAGGGAGGGTCTACCCAGTATTTT. Encoded protein: CASSRQGGSTQYF. Based on the CDR3 plus reference TRBV25-1 and TRBJ2-3, the full variable domain is EADIYQTPRYLVIGTGKKITLECSQTMGHDKMYWYQQDPGMELHLIHYSYGVNSTEKGDLSSESTVSRIRTEHFPLTLESARPSHTSQYLCASSRQGGSTQYFGPGTRLTVL.

The chain combines TRBV25-1 with TRBJ2-3, with 12 positions matching TRBD2. Trimming removed 6 bases from V and 6 bases from J; junction bases left unmatched: 7. From germline, CDR1 is MGHDK and CDR2 SYGVNS. The CDR3 has 15 amino acids. The CDR3 loop is CASSATSGGMDTQYF. The CDR3 DNA reads as TGTGCCAGCAGCGCGACTAGCGGGGGAATGGATACGCAGTATTTT.

The chain joins TRBV20-1 to TRBJ1-4, with D possibly being TRBD1 (5 bases). Trimming shortened V by 7 bases and J by 0 bases, and 12 bases separated the two germline ends. The CDR3 sequence is 14 residues long. Germline CDR1 and CDR2: DFQATT and SNEGSKA (reference sequence). The CDR3 sequence: CSVVRGATNEKLFF. CDR3 sequence (DNA): TGCAGTGTAGTGAGAGGGGCAACTAATGAAAAACTGTTTTTT.

The chain has TRBV10-3 and TRBJ1-2; D gene uncertain. Trimming pared 2 bases from V and 4 bases from J, leaving 14 bases between. This CDR3 contains 15 residues. The germline V gene encodes CDR1 ENHRY and CDR2 SYGVKD. The CDR3 loop reads CAISERAALAYGYTF. In DNA form, the CDR3 reads TGTGCCATCAGTGAGAGGGCGGCACTGGCCTATGGCTACACCTTC.

The chain is built from TRBV27 and TRBJ1-2, with a tentative D call TRBD1 (5 bases). The CDR3 loop spans 15 amino acids. In germline, CDR1 is MNHEY, CDR2 SMNVEV (reference sequence). V was shortened by 5 bases and J by 4 bases, with 17 bases between the two germline ends. This CDR3 is CASSPEGLLGYGYTF. The CDR3 DNA sequence: TGTGCCAGCAGTCCCGAGGGGCTTTTGGGCTATGGCTACACCTTC.

The rearrangement joins TRBV28 to TRBJ1-2; the D gene is possibly TRBD1 (6 bases). V shed 8 bases and J shed 4 bases, with 14 bases lying between them. The CDR3 contains 13 residues. CDR1 MDHEN and CDR2 SYDVKM come from the germline V gene. The chain's CDR3 is CASLRDKFYGYTF. The CDR3 DNA sequence: TGTGCCAGCCTCCGGGACAAATTCTATGGCTACACCTTC.

The rearrangement uses TRBV28 and TRBJ2-1, with unresolved D. The CDR3 spans 10 residues. Trimming left V 7 bases short and J 7 bases short, with 5 bases between. Germline assignment: CDR1 MDHEN and CDR2 SYDVKM. The CDR3 is CASKDNEQFF. CDR3 DNA: TGTGCCAGCAAGGATAATGAGCAGTTCTTC.

The chain employs TRBV7-6 and TRBJ2-1; no firm D call. The CDR3 contains 17 residues. V dropped 2 bases and J dropped 6 bases, with 20 bases sitting between them. The germline V gene has CDR1 SGHVS and CDR2 FNYEAQ. CDR3: CASSLNKQPQGINEQFF. Written as DNA, the CDR3 is TGTGCCAGCAGCTTAAACAAACAGCCTCAAGGGATCAATGAGCAGTTCTTC. The variable domain in full, completed from reference TRBV7-6 and TRBJ2-1, reads GAGVSQSPRYKVTKRGQDVALRCDPISGHVSLYWYRQALGQGPEFLTYFNYEAQQDKSGLPNDRFSAERPEGSISTLTIQRTEQRDSAMYRCASSLNKQPQGINEQFFGPGTRLTVL.

The count of this clonotype is one. CDR3 coding DNA: TGCAGCGTTGATATGGGGGATACGCAGTATTTT. This codes for CSVDMGDTQYF. The chain couples TRBV29-1 to TRBJ2-3; D not certain. The V gene lost 3 bases and the J gene lost 6 bases, with 7 bases spanning the gap. CDR3 size: 11 residues. Germline V CDR1 and CDR2: SQVTM, ANQGSEA.

In the case of this clonotype: A much larger clone lies one base from this, so it may be a read error. For the CDR3, the DNA is TGTGCCAACAGTGCTTATGGGGAGGGGGCGCGAACCCAGCAGTTCTTC. Amino acid sequence: CANSAYGEGARTQQFF. The V gene is TRBV28, the J gene TRBJ2-1; either TRBD1 or TRBD2 may fit D (7 bases each). Looked up from germline, CDR1 is MDHEN and CDR2 is SYDVKM. This CDR3 is 16 amino acids long.

This clonotype was detected many times. The genes are TRBV20-1 and TRBJ1-2; D may be TRBD1 (5 bases). With 8 bases removed from V and 6 bases from J, the gap between germline ends came to 16 bases. The CDR3 has 12 residues. Looked up from germline, CDR1 is DFQATT and CDR2 is SNEGSKA (reference sequence). For the CDR3, the DNA is TGCAGTCTGCGATGGGGGTCCGATGGCTACACCTTC. It yields the protein CSLRWGSDGYTF.

This clonotype was detected only once. This could be a read error, since a much larger clone is one nucleotide away. The chain couples TRBV20-1 to TRBJ2-1, with 10 bases lining up with TRBD1. CDR1 is DFQATT, CDR2 SNEGSKA, per germline (reference sequence). The CDR3 covers 15 residues. V gave up 3 bases and J gave up 5 bases; unmatched junction bases: 7. CDR3 sequence reads: CSARGGQGGHNEQFF. The CDR3 nucleotides read TGCAGTGCTAGGGGAGGACAGGGGGGACACAATGAGCAGTTCTTC.

To note about this clonotype: The germline gene is not matched at one end of the junction; a read error may be the cause. The chain links TRBV20-1 to TRBJ2-2, with D tentatively TRBD2 (6 bases). Germline V gene data show CDR1 as DFQATT and CDR2 as SNEGSKA (reference sequence). The CDR3 sequence is 17 residues long. CDR3 sequence (DNA): TGCAGTGCTAGAGGCCCATTCGGGGGAGCGAACACCGGGGAGCCGTTTTTT. Protein product: CSARGPFGGANTGEPFF.

The gene calls are TRBV24-1 and TRBJ1-5; no clear D gene. CDR1 KGHDR and CDR2 SFDVKD come from the germline V gene. Trimming shortened V by 4 bases and J by 7 bases, and 13 bases separated the two germline ends. This CDR3 has 14 residues. CDR3 sequence reads: CATSDLTSEQPQHF. CDR3 DNA sequence: TGTGCCACCAGTGACCTGACATCGGAGCAGCCCCAGCATTTT.

There are a few counts of this clonotype. The V and J genes are TRBV7-9 and TRBJ2-1, with D hard to call. The CDR3 sequence is 13 residues long. Trimming took 3 bases from V and 3 from J, leaving 6 bases between them. CDR1 and CDR2 from the germline V gene are SEHNR and FQNEAQ (reference sequence). The CDR3, as DNA: TGTGCCAGCAGCTTGTTACTCTACAATGAGCAGTTCTTC. This codes for CASSLLLYNEQFF. Full variable domain (remainder filled in from reference TRBV7-9 and TRBJ2-1): DTGVSQNPRHKITKRGQNVTFRCDPISEHNRLYWYRQTLGQGPEFLTYFQNEAQLEKSRLLSDRFSAERPKGSFSTLEIQRTEQGDSAMYLCASSLLLYNEQFFGPGTRLTVL.

This sequence joins TRBV18 and TRBJ2-5; D is possibly TRBD1 (5 bases). The CDR3 is 14 residues long. Germline V gene sequence: CDR1 KGHSH, CDR2 LQKENI. Trimming shortened V by 6 bases and J by 5 bases, and 16 bases separated the two germline ends. CDR3 sequence reads: CASSQQEFGETQYF. The CDR3 region has the DNA TGTGCCAGCTCCCAACAGGAGTTTGGTGAGACCCAGTACTTC.

The V and J genes are TRBV7-2 and TRBJ2-7; 7 bases agree with TRBD2. The better agreement between TRBJ2-5 and the DNA end casts doubt on the J call. The CDR3 is 16 amino acids. From germline, CDR1 is SGHTA and CDR2 FQGNSA. The DNA of the CDR3 is TGTGCCAGCAGCCGGATGGGTAGCGGGTATAGAGAGACCCAGTACTTC. Encoded protein: CASSRMGSGYRETQYF.

The CDR3 coding sequence is TGTGCCAGCAGTGACACAGGGAGCTTTGATAATTCACCCCTCCACTTT. Translation gives CASSDTGSFDNSPLHF. This rearrangement joins TRBV6-1 to TRBJ1-6; a weak D match, TRBD1 (6 bases). The CDR3 is made up of 16 amino acids. Deletions cut 3 bases from V and 5 bases from J, with 14 bases between. Per germline, CDR1 MNHNS and CDR2 SASEGT.

The table lists this clonotype with a count of one. The chain has TRBV5-1 and TRBJ1-3; D remains unclear. The ends were cut back, 0 bases at V and 0 bases at J, with 10 bases in the middle. CDR3 length equals 16 residues. CDR1 is SGHRS, CDR2 YFSETQ, per germline. The CDR3 DNA reads TGCGCCAGCAGCTTGGCCGGAAGTGGCTCTGGAAACACCATATATTTT. Translated: CASSLAGSGSGNTIYF.

There are a few counts of this clonotype. DNA for the CDR3: TGTGCCAGCAGCCGGACGCGGCTGACCGGGGAGCTGTTTTTT. This sequence encodes CASSRTRLTGELFF. The chain links TRBV7-2 to TRBJ2-2; D not certain. Germline-derived CDR1 and CDR2 are SGHTA and FQGNSA. The V end lost 5 bases, the J end lost 5 bases, and 12 bases lay between the germline ends. The CDR3 has 14 amino acids.

This chain connects TRBV6-2 or TRBV6-3 to TRBJ2-1; 10 nucleotides match TRBD2. Germline V lookup: CDR1 MNHEY, CDR2 SVGEGT. The trim removed 5 bases at V and 6 bases at J, leaving 4 bases unmatched. The CDR3 spans 14 residues. The CDR3 coding sequence is TGTGCCAGCAGTCCCGGGACTAGCGCCAATGAGCAGTTCTTC. Protein sequence: CASSPGTSANEQFF.

This clonotype was detected many times. This rearrangement joins TRBV5-1 to TRBJ1-2; a possible D gene is TRBD1 (5 bases). The CDR3 spans 15 residues. The V gene's germline CDR1 is SGHRS and CDR2 YFSETQ. Trimming stripped 0 bases from V and 3 bases from J, with 12 bases between. The CDR3 reads CASSLAGQGDYGYTF. The CDR3 nucleotides are TGCGCCAGCAGCTTGGCCGGCCAGGGTGACTATGGCTACACCTTC.

Points on this clonotype: One end of the junction fails to match germline, which may point to a read error. The J gene is TRBJ2-1, the V gene TRBV6-6; D unclear. The CDR3 totals 15 residues. The germline V gene encodes CDR1 MNHNY and CDR2 SVGAGI (reference sequence). CDR3 sequence reads: CASSYRERKYKEQFF. CDR3 nucleotide sequence: TGTGCCAGCAGTTACCGAGAACGCAAGTACAAGGAGCAGTTCTTC.

The V and J genes are TRBV7-9 and TRBJ2-4, with 9 positions matching TRBD1. The J call may be in error: the DNA end matches TRBJ2-7 better. The length of the CDR3 is 16 residues. Per the germline V gene, CDR1 is SEHNR and CDR2 is FQNEAQ (reference sequence). The CDR3 DNA follows: TGTGCCAGCAGCTACACGCCGACAGGGGGACGTTACGAGCAGTACTTC. This translates into CASSYTPTGGRYEQYF.

This clonotype came up many times. This chain joins TRBV10-3 and TRBJ2-3; D perhaps matches TRBD1 (6 bases). The CDR3 contains 13 residues. V shed 11 bases and J shed 5 bases, with 17 bases lying between them. Germline V gene sequence: CDR1 ENHRY, CDR2 SYGVKD. The CDR3 region has the DNA TGTGCCGCCACAGGACAGTCCGAAGATACGCAGTATTTT. Translation gives CAATGQSEDTQYF.

As to this clonotype: It is likely a read error, because the conserved phenylalanine at the end of the CDR3 is missing. V gene TRBV29-1 combines with J gene TRBJ2-3; 9 bases fit TRBD2. Per germline, CDR1 SQVTM and CDR2 ANQGSEA. CDR3 length equals 16 residues. The CDR3 is CSVEVPAGGPTDTQYC. The CDR3 DNA reads as TGCAGCGTGGAAGTCCCAGCGGGGGGACCCACAGATACGCAGTATTGT.